A single sample is the source of the 26 T cell receptor beta chains below, sequenced in a study of cytomegalovirus exposure and HLA in healthy donors (dated by TCRdb to about 2017). The library was built by means of the immunoSEQ multiplex PCR assay. For the multiplex PCR, a mixture combining 60 forward primers for TCR Vbeta segments and 13 reverse primers for TCR Jbeta segments was used. Imported from immuneACCESS, the table was reduced by TCRdb to in-frame sequences with V and J called. These copies leave out some clones; in studies compared against another copy, an unresolved V gene accounts for under half, and the cause of the remainder is not known. The sample data list around 200,000 clones, and almost 70% of these were observed just once. The ten largest make up 2% to 3% of the sample. Sequencing was carried out using PBMCs. Every receptor here comes from a man in his forties in good health and CMV-seropositive.

V usage is TRBV6-5 and J usage is TRBJ1-1; 7 nucleotides align to TRBD1. With 8 bases clipped from V and 0 bases from J, the junction kept 6 bases outside the gene matches. The CDR3 loop spans 14 amino acids. Germline V gives CDR1 MNHEY, CDR2 SVGAGI. CDR3 sequence (DNA): TGTGCCAGCCGCTGGACAGGCATGAACACTGAAGCTTTCTTT. Its translation: CASRWTGMNTEAFF.

The chain uses TRBV6-5 and TRBJ2-7; TRBD2 matches at 8 bases. With V trimmed by 0 bases and J by 3 bases, 1 base remained unmatched. The CDR3 sequence is 14 residues long. CDR1 MNHEY and CDR2 SVGAGI come from the germline V gene. The CDR3: CASSYSGGGYEQYF. The DNA of the CDR3 is TGTGCCAGCAGTTACTCCGGGGGGGGCTACGAGCAGTACTTC.

This chain joins TRBV28 and TRBJ1-2; no firm D call. Trimming took 11 bases from V and 0 from J, leaving 19 bases between them. This CDR3 is built from 15 residues. Germline CDR1 MDHEN, CDR2 SYDVKM. The CDR3 DNA is TGTGCCGGAGCCCCCGGAGCGTCAGCTAACTATGGCTACACCTTC. As protein: CAGAPGASANYGYTF.

The chain recombines TRBV5-5 with TRBJ1-1; TRBD1 might be the D (6 bases). Between the trimmed V and J ends, which lost 0 bases and 4 bases, there was a span of 13 bases. Per germline, CDR1 SGHKS and CDR2 YYEKEE (reference sequence). This CDR3 is 15 amino acids long. The CDR3 reads CASSLGLGGPTEAFF. For the CDR3, the DNA is TGTGCCAGCAGCTTGGGTCTCGGGGGGCCCACTGAAGCTTTCTTT.

The chain combines TRBV5-1 with TRBJ2-1; 8 bases agree with TRBD1. Germline CDR1 SGHRS, CDR2 YFSETQ. V shed 2 bases and J 4 bases; nucleotides not matched to a gene: 5. The CDR3 runs 15 residues. The CDR3 is CASSFRDRTYNEQFF. In DNA, the CDR3 is TGCGCCAGCAGCTTCCGGGACAGGACTTACAATGAGCAGTTCTTC. Full variable domain (missing parts from reference TRBV5-1 and TRBJ2-1): KAGVTQTPRYLIKTRGQQVTLSCSPISGHRSVSWYQQTPGQGLQFLFEYFSETQRNKGNFPGRFSGRQFSNSRSEMNVSTLELGDSALYLCASSFRDRTYNEQFFGPGTRLTVL.

This chain links TRBV5-6 with TRBJ2-5; 9 bases align to TRBD1. The length of the CDR3 is 16 residues. CDR1 is SGHDT, CDR2 YYEEEE, per germline. V was clipped by 4 bases and J by 5 bases; unmatched bases: 12. Here the CDR3 DNA reads TGTGCCAGCAGCCGGACAGGGGAAAGGCCCCCCGAGACCCAGTACTTC. It yields the protein CASSRTGERPPETQYF.

The chain employs TRBV2 and TRBJ1-2; perhaps TRBD1 as D (5 bases). The CDR3 is 14 amino acids. Trimming cost V 6 bases and J 4 bases, with 15 bases left between them. In germline, CDR1 is SNHLY, CDR2 FYNNEI. Written as DNA, the CDR3 is TGTGCCAGCAGGGGGGGTGGGCAGGTCTATGGCTACACCTTC. This sequence encodes CASRGGGQVYGYTF. The whole variable domain, remainder taken from reference TRBV2 and TRBJ1-2, is EPEVTQTPSHQVTQMGQEVILRCVPISNHLYFYWYRQILGQKVEFLVSFYNNEISEKSEIFDDQFSVERPDGSNFTLKIRSTKLEDSAMYFCASRGGGQVYGYTFGSGTRLTVV.

The J gene is TRBJ1-2, the V gene TRBV5-4, with D possibly being TRBD1 (5 bases). Germline CDR1 and CDR2: SGHNT and YYREEE (reference sequence). The CDR3 runs to 13 residues. V lost 0 bases and J lost 7, with 10 bases in between. CDR3 DNA: TGTGCCAGCAGCTTGGTCGGGGGGGGTGGCTACACCTTC. Protein sequence: CASSLVGGGGYTF.

The chain has TRBV5-6 and TRBJ2-4; D is possibly TRBD1 (5 bases). Trimming took off 0 bases at V and 0 bases at J, with 13 bases between the two ends. The germline V gene encodes CDR1 SGHDT and CDR2 YYEEEE. CDR3 length equals 17 residues. This CDR3 is CASSLVVGALAKNIQYF. Written as DNA, the CDR3 is TGTGCCAGCAGCTTGGTAGTAGGGGCCCTAGCCAAAAACATTCAGTACTTC.

The V and J genes are TRBV7-7 and TRBJ2-1; TRBD2 aligns across 10 bases. Germline V gives CDR1 SSHAT, CDR2 FNYEAQ (reference sequence). With V trimmed by 0 bases and J by 9 bases, 2 bases remained unmatched. This CDR3 has 14 amino acids. CDR3 sequence: CASSLAGTSAEQFF. In DNA form, the CDR3 reads TGTGCCAGCAGCTTAGCAGGGACTAGCGCTGAGCAGTTCTTC.

This clone was counted only a few times. The junction shows a germline mismatch at one end, possibly a read error. In DNA form, the CDR3 reads TGTGCCAGCAGTTTCTACGGAGTTGAATATGGCTACACCTTC. It is translated as CASSFYGVEYGYTF. This chain joins TRBV10-3 and TRBJ1-2; D unclear. The CDR3 is 14 residues long. Germline assignment: CDR1 ENHRY and CDR2 SYGVKD.

This clone was seen once. This rearrangement joins TRBV11-2 to TRBJ1-1; no clear D gene. The ends were cut back, 5 bases at V and 4 bases at J, with 14 bases in the middle. This CDR3 has 14 amino acids. Per germline, CDR1 SGHAT and CDR2 FQNNGV. DNA of the CDR3: TGTGCCAGCAGCCCAGGCACGGGGTTCACTGAAGCTTTCTTT. It yields the protein CASSPGTGFTEAFF. Looking up the rest from reference TRBV11-2 and TRBJ1-1 gives the full variable domain: EAGVAQSPRYKIIEKRQSVAFWCNPISGHATLYWYQQILGQGPKLLIQFQNNGVVDDSQLPKDRFSAERLKGVDSTLKIQPAKLEDSAVYLCASSPGTGFTEAFFGQGTRLTVV.

This clone showed up just a few times. The genes are TRBV20-1 and TRBJ1-2; D remains unclear. Trimming removed 5 bases at V and 5 bases at J, with 9 bases between. This CDR3 is built from 11 residues. From germline, CDR1 is DFQATT and CDR2 SNEGSKA (reference sequence). The CDR3 DNA reads TGCAGTGCTCCTGAGGAGTATGGCTACACCTTC. Translation gives CSAPEEYGYTF.

This chain uses TRBV27 with TRBJ2-5; 10 positions agree with TRBD1. CDR3 length equals 15 residues. From germline, CDR1 is MNHEY and CDR2 SMNVEV (reference sequence). The junction had 8 bases not matched to a gene; V was cut back by 5 bases and J by 5 bases. As DNA, the CDR3 is TGTGCCAGCAGTCTCCGGGACAGGGGTGGCGAGACCCAGTACTTC. It encodes CASSLRDRGGETQYF.

This clone occurred a few times. The rearrangement uses TRBV28 and TRBJ2-1, with 8 bases matching TRBD1. Germline V gene lookup returns CDR1 MDHEN and CDR2 SYDVKM. J was trimmed by 1 base and V by 6 bases; bases with no gene match: 5. This CDR3 spans 15 amino acids. The CDR3 bases are TGTGCCAGCAGCCGGGACAGGTCATCCTACAATGAGCAGTTCTTC. Translating it yields CASSRDRSSYNEQFF.

V is TRBV6-5 and J is TRBJ2-7; D not resolved. The V end was cut by 0 bases, the J end by 0 bases, with 6 bases between. The CDR3 is 14 amino acids. CDR1 is MNHEY, CDR2 SVGAGI, per germline. The CDR3 nucleotides are TGTGCCAGCAGTTACTCTACTCTCTCCTACGAGCAGTACTTC. It is translated as CASSYSTLSYEQYF.

J is TRBJ1-4 and V is TRBV6-4; TRBD1 is a possible D gene (5 bases). The CDR3 extends over 13 amino acids. With 5 bases removed from V and 7 bases from J, the gap between germline ends came to 11 bases. The V gene's germline CDR1 is MRHNA and CDR2 SNTAGT. The CDR3 is CASSRGTAEKLFF. The CDR3 coding sequence is TGTGCCAGCAGTAGGGGAACTGCTGAAAAACTGTTTTTT.

This chain connects TRBV6-1 to TRBJ2-2; TRBD1 matches 7 bases. After removal of 6 bases from V and 7 bases from J, the junction contained 11 bases not matched to a gene. Germline values: CDR1 MNHNS, CDR2 SASEGT. The CDR3 is made up of 15 amino acids. CDR3 protein: CASSHSRGQHGELFF. CDR3 coding DNA: TGTGCCAGCAGCCATTCACGGGGACAGCACGGGGAGCTGTTTTTT.

V gene TRBV19 combines with J gene TRBJ1-1, with TRBD1 matching 7 bases. V trimming: 5 bases; J trimming: 0 bases; junction bases outside the gene matches: 6. Germline V gene sequence: CDR1 LNHDA, CDR2 SQIVND (reference sequence). This CDR3 contains 15 residues. CDR3 coding DNA: TGTGCCAGTAGTTTGGAGGGGGCGTTGAACACTGAAGCTTTCTTT. Translation: CASSLEGALNTEAFF.

The DNA for the CDR3 is TGTGCCAGCAGCTTAGGGTCAGGGTATGAAGTCCAAGAGACCCAGTACTTC. It is translated as CASSLGSGYEVQETQYF. The chain recombines TRBV7-2 with TRBJ2-5, with a possible D match to TRBD1 (5 bases). The CDR3 contains 17 residues. Germline V gene data show CDR1 as SGHTA and CDR2 as FQGNSA. V was shortened by 1 base and J by 1 base, with 16 bases between the two germline ends.

The rearrangement links TRBV27 to TRBJ1-5; possibly TRBD1 for D (5 bases). The CDR3 contains 18 residues. From germline, CDR1 is MNHEY and CDR2 SMNVEV (reference sequence). V was pared by 5 bases and J by 2 bases, with 22 bases between. The chain's CDR3 is CASSAGRGLPGGNQPQHF. CDR3 DNA sequence: TGTGCCAGCAGTGCAGGGAGGGGACTCCCTGGTGGCAATCAGCCCCAGCATTTT.

This rearrangement joins TRBV6-1 to TRBJ2-7; 7 bases are shared with TRBD1. Trimming removed 7 bases from V and 4 bases from J; junction bases left unmatched: 7. CDR1 is MNHNS and CDR2 is SASEGT in the germline V gene. The CDR3 extends over 13 amino acids. The CDR3 sequence: CASTRTGTYEQYF. The CDR3 DNA sequence: TGTGCCAGCACTCGGACAGGCACTTACGAGCAGTACTTC.

V gene TRBV19 combines with J gene TRBJ1-6; 7 nucleotides match TRBD1. Germline CDR1 reads LNHDA; CDR2 reads SQIVND (reference sequence). CDR3 length: 14 amino acids. V gave up 6 bases and J gave up 6 bases; unmatched junction bases: 5. CDR3 residues: CASSSDRANSPLHF. In DNA form, the CDR3 reads TGTGCCAGTAGCTCCGACAGGGCTAATTCACCCCTCCACTTT.

This clone was seen only once. The genes are TRBV28 and TRBJ2-7, with 8 bases lining up with TRBD1. The junction had 7 bases not matched to a gene; V was cut back by 6 bases and J by 3 bases. The CDR3 sequence is 14 residues long. CDR1 is MDHEN and CDR2 is SYDVKM in the germline V gene. CDR3 in amino acids: CASRRTGPFYEQYF. The CDR3 bases are TGTGCCAGCAGACGGACAGGGCCCTTCTACGAGCAGTACTTC.

The chain uses TRBV27 and TRBJ1-6; 7 bases map to TRBD1. Germline V gene data show CDR1 as MNHEY and CDR2 as SMNVEV (reference sequence). The junction had 7 bases not matched to a gene; V was cut back by 5 bases and J by 3 bases. This CDR3 spans 16 amino acids. The CDR3 DNA sequence: TGTGCCAGCAGTGCCTCCAGGGGGGACTATAATTCACCCCTCCACTTT. This codes for CASSASRGDYNSPLHF.

CDR3 in amino acids: CASSVVGGYNEQFF. The CDR3, as DNA: TGTGCCAGCAGCGTAGTAGGGGGCTACAATGAGCAGTTCTTC. The V call is TRBV9, the J call TRBJ2-1; TRBD1 might be the D (6 bases). V was clipped by 0 bases and J by 3 bases, with 7 bases between them. The CDR3 is made up of 14 amino acids. The germline V gene has CDR1 SGDLS and CDR2 YYNGEE.